What follows are 10 T cell receptor beta chains derived from one specimen sequenced in a study of T cells in Graves' hyperthyroidism and ophthalmopathy. Using RNA transcripts as the source, TCR beta CDR3 regions were amplified. The HTBI primer set served for first-round RT-PCR of the TCR CDR3. TCRdb re-called the multiplex PCR reads through MiXCR, storing one row per CDR3 protein. In the table there are roughly 500,000 distinct CDR3 sequences, 24% of which are singletons. The sample comprised blood. Receptors were obtained from a woman aged 25 to 39 with Graves' ophthalmopathy.

This clonotype has a handful of counts. The V gene is TRBV6-2 or TRBV6-3, the J gene TRBJ1-2; TRBD1 aligns across 9 bases. This CDR3 contains 16 residues. Germline V gene sequence: CDR1 MNHEY, CDR2 SVGEGT. V lost 7 bases to trimming and J lost 5 bases; unmatched junction nucleotides: 14. The CDR3 DNA follows: TGTGCCAGCACTTCCCATGGACAGGGGATGACTTATGGCTACACCTTC. Protein product: CASTSHGQGMTYGYTF.

This clonotype occurred many times. This sequence joins TRBV6-1 and TRBJ2-4; 8 positions match TRBD1. This CDR3 is built from 15 residues. Germline trimming cut 6 bases from V and 5 bases from J; bases unmatched to any gene: 9. CDR1 is MNHNS and CDR2 is SASEGT in the germline V gene. The CDR3 protein is CASSSQDREENIQYF. The CDR3 DNA reads as TGTGCCAGCAGCAGCCAGGACAGGGAAGAAAACATTCAGTACTTC.

This clonotype has just a few counts. One end of the junction does not line up with germline, which may come from a read error. The rearrangement links TRBV15 to TRBJ1-1; tentatively, D is TRBD1 (6 bases). The germline gives CDR1 LNHNV, CDR2 YYDKDF (reference sequence). The CDR3 sequence is 15 residues long. The DNA for the CDR3 is TGTGCCACCAGCCTCACGCAGAGGGGGAACACTGAAGCCTTCTTT. Translating it yields CATSLTQRGNTEAFF.

This clonotype showed up just once. The chain employs TRBV6-1 and TRBJ1-5; no clear D gene. V lost 3 bases to trimming and J lost 11 bases, with 8 bases between them. The germline V gene encodes CDR1 MNHNS and CDR2 SASEGT. This CDR3 is 11 amino acids long. CDR3 nucleotide sequence: TGTGCCAGCAGTGAGGTTCGGTCCCAGCATTTT. Its protein product is CASSEVRSQHF.

Regarding this clonotype: It may be a read error: a sequence one base away is much more abundant. The chain employs TRBV20-1 and TRBJ2-7, with TRBD2 identical over 10 bases. This CDR3 region has 15 residues. Germline CDR1 and CDR2: DFQATT and SNEGSKA (reference sequence). The CDR3: CSASPGAGGISEQRF. The DNA of the CDR3 is TGCAGTGCTAGCCCTGGAGCGGGGGGGATCTCCGAGCAGCGCTTC.

There are many counts of this clonotype. This chain uses TRBV12-3 or TRBV12-4 with TRBJ1-2, with D maybe TRBD1 (6 bases). The CDR3 length is 14 residues. V lost 2 bases and J 1 base, leaving 8 bases between the germline ends. The DNA of the CDR3 is TGTGCCAGCAGTTTAAGGGGGGGTAACTATGGCTACACCTTC. It is translated as CASSLRGGNYGYTF.

This clonotype was found many times. The J gene is TRBJ1-1, the V gene TRBV20-1; TRBD1 might be the D (6 bases). The ends were cut back, 0 bases at V and 4 bases at J, with 15 bases in the middle. The length of the CDR3 is 15 residues. Germline values: CDR1 DFQATT, CDR2 SNEGSKA (reference sequence). CDR3 amino acids: CSARDSSGVTTEAFF. CDR3 nucleotide sequence: TGCAGTGCTAGAGATTCATCAGGGGTTACCACTGAAGCTTTCTTT.

This clonotype was counted ten times or more. The chain recombines TRBV12-3 or TRBV12-4 with TRBJ1-5; no firm D call. The V and J ends lost 2 bases and 2 bases respectively, with 16 bases between them. The CDR3 runs 17 residues. The CDR3 coding sequence is TGTGCCAGCAGTTTACTCCCCTGGGCTGCGGGCAATCAGCCCCAGCATTTT. It codes for CASSLLPWAAGNQPQHF.

This clonotype turned up a few times. V is TRBV5-1 and J is TRBJ2-7; 11 bases are a match to TRBD1. Germline loops: CDR1 SGHRS, CDR2 YFSETQ. J was trimmed by 2 bases and V by 4 bases; bases with no gene match: 8. This CDR3 has 16 amino acids. The CDR3 sequence: CASSSNPGQGAYEQYF. As DNA, the CDR3 is TGCGCCAGCAGCAGCAATCCGGGACAGGGGGCCTACGAGCAGTACTTC.

This clonotype was picked up many times. V and J are TRBV11-2 and TRBJ2-7, with D perhaps being TRBD1 or TRBD2 (5 bases each). CDR3 length: 11 residues. Germline loops: CDR1 SGHAT, CDR2 FQNNGV. With 4 bases removed from V and 12 bases from J, the gap between germline ends came to 13 bases. The CDR3 sequence is CASSSPRDVYF. The CDR3 nucleotides are TGTGCCAGCAGCTCCCCTCGGGACGTGTACTTC.